These T cell receptor beta chains were read from a single sample in a study of shared clonotypes between healthy human individuals. Measured with immunoSEQ multiplex PCR; TCRdb has only the in-frame clones, and not every one. The sample yields over 2 million clones, around 92% seen once. The sequenced material came from naive CD4+ T cells from PBMCs. These receptors were obtained from a young man in good health. Some clones in this sample may be carry-over from other donors' samples. CDR3s include the opening cysteine and the closing phenylalanine or tryptophan. D genes are given only for firm matches. Clone sizes are given selectively: once, few, many, or a class where the clone is expanded.

d_gene: NA
abundance: NA
v_gene: TRBV5-8
j_gene: TRBJ1-4
CDR3aa: CASSLGQTGKLFF
CDR3nt: TGTGCCAGCAGCTTGGGACAAACTGGAAAACTGTTTTTT

d_gene: TRBD1
abundance: NA
v_gene: TRBV2
j_gene: TRBJ1-1
CDR3aa: CASRRGTAAAFF
CDR3nt: TGTGCCAGCAGGAGAGGGACAGCCGCCGCTTTCTTT

d_gene: TRBD2
abundance: NA
v_gene: TRBV5-4
j_gene: TRBJ2-1
CDR3aa: CASSRTSGAYNEQFF
CDR3nt: TGTGCCAGCAGCCGGACTAGCGGGGCCTACAATGAGCAGTTCTTC

d_gene: NA
abundance: NA
v_gene: TRBV29-1
j_gene: TRBJ2-7
CDR3aa: CSVRDSSSYEQYF
CDR3nt: TGCAGCGTTCGGGACTCCTCTTCCTACGAGCAGTACTTC

d_gene: NA
abundance: few
v_gene: TRBV4-1
j_gene: TRBJ1-4
CDR3aa: CASSQGSRAGVEKLFF
CDR3nt: TGCGCCAGCAGCCAAGGGTCGAGGGCTGGGGTGGAAAAACTGTTTTTT

d_gene: TRBD1
abundance: NA
v_gene: TRBV4-3
j_gene: TRBJ2-4
CDR3aa: CASSQVGQAKNIQYF
CDR3nt: TGCGCCAGCAGCCAAGTAGGACAGGCAAAAAACATTCAGTACTTC

d_gene: NA
abundance: NA
v_gene: TRBV5-1
j_gene: TRBJ1-4
CDR3aa: CASSRRGEGYNEKLFF
CDR3nt: TGCGCCAGCAGCCGAAGGGGAGAGGGTTATAATGAAAAACTGTTTTTT

d_gene: TRBD1
abundance: NA
v_gene: TRBV28
j_gene: TRBJ2-3
CDR3aa: CASSPTGFAQYF
CDR3nt: TGTGCCAGCAGCCCGACAGGGTTCGCGCAGTATTTT

d_gene: TRBD1
abundance: once
v_gene: TRBV18
j_gene: TRBJ1-2
CDR3aa: CASSQIQGDYGYTF
CDR3nt: TGTGCCAGCTCACAAATACAGGGGGACTATGGCTACACCTTC

d_gene: NA
abundance: NA
v_gene: TRBV5-1
j_gene: TRBJ1-1
CDR3aa: CASSPPTGGITEAFF
CDR3nt: TGCGCCAGCAGCCCCCCGACAGGAGGGATCACTGAAGCTTTCTTT

d_gene: TRBD2
abundance: NA
v_gene: TRBV5-4
j_gene: TRBJ2-1
CDR3aa: CASSSGTSRFWDNEQFF
CDR3nt: TGTGCCAGCAGCTCCGGGACTAGCAGGTTCTGGGACAATGAGCAGTTCTTC

d_gene: NA
abundance: NA
v_gene: TRBV7-3
j_gene: TRBJ1-1
CDR3aa: CASSPVGFADTEAFF
CDR3nt: TGTGCCAGCAGCCCCGTCGGTTTTGCGGACACTGAAGCTTTCTTT

d_gene: TRBD2
abundance: NA
v_gene: TRBV25-1
j_gene: TRBJ2-3
CDR3aa: CASSEGTSADTQYF
CDR3nt: TGTGCCAGCAGTGAAGGGACTAGCGCAGATACGCAGTATTTT

d_gene: TRBD2
abundance: NA
v_gene: TRBV7-9
j_gene: TRBJ2-2
CDR3aa: CASSSWEGNTGELFF
CDR3nt: TGTGCCAGCAGCTCGTGGGAGGGAAACACCGGGGAGCTGTTTTTT

d_gene: NA
abundance: NA
v_gene: TRBV10-3
j_gene: TRBJ1-2
CDR3aa: CAISGMVDYGYTF
CDR3nt: TGTGCCATCAGTGGTATGGTAGATTATGGCTACACCTTC

d_gene: TRBD1
abundance: NA
v_gene: TRBV19
j_gene: TRBJ2-5
CDR3aa: CASLKTGWKGEKETQYF
CDR3nt: TGTGCCAGTCTCAAGACAGGGTGGAAGGGCGAAAAAGAGACCCAGTACTTC

d_gene: NA
abundance: NA
v_gene: TRBV6-6
j_gene: TRBJ2-3
CDR3aa: CASSYSSQGRTDTQYF
CDR3nt: TGTGCCAGCAGTTACTCGAGCCAAGGGCGCACAGATACGCAGTATTTT

d_gene: NA
abundance: NA
v_gene: TRBV20-1
j_gene: TRBJ2-2
CDR3aa: CSAIGVPGLFF
CDR3nt: TGCAGTGCTATAGGCGTTCCGGGGCTGTTTTTT

d_gene: NA
abundance: NA
v_gene: TRBV14
j_gene: TRBJ2-3
CDR3aa: CASSQDGGRDTQYF
CDR3nt: TGTGCCAGCAGCCAAGATGGCGGAAGAGATACGCAGTATTTT

d_gene: NA
abundance: NA
v_gene: TRBV7-9
j_gene: TRBJ2-1
CDR3aa: CASSLAGNPYNEQFF
CDR3nt: TGTGCCAGCAGCTTAGCGGGGAACCCCTACAATGAGCAGTTCTTC

d_gene: TRBD2
abundance: NA
v_gene: TRBV7-6
j_gene: TRBJ2-7
CDR3aa: CASSLGTSGSYEQYF
CDR3nt: TGTGCCAGCAGCTTAGGAACTAGCGGGAGCTACGAGCAGTACTTC

d_gene: TRBD1
abundance: few
v_gene: TRBV7-8
j_gene: TRBJ1-1
CDR3aa: CASSEGQRNTEAFF
CDR3nt: TGTGCCAGCAGCGAGGGACAGCGGAACACTGAAGCTTTCTTT

d_gene: TRBD2
abundance: NA
v_gene: TRBV4-1
j_gene: TRBJ2-2
CDR3aa: CASSPLAGTNTGELFF
CDR3nt: TGCGCCAGCAGCCCACTAGCGGGAACGAACACCGGGGAGCTGTTTTTT

d_gene: NA
abundance: NA
v_gene: TRBV6-1
j_gene: TRBJ2-2
CDR3aa: CASTAGANTGELFF
CDR3nt: TGTGCCAGCACTGCAGGGGCAAACACCGGGGAGCTGTTTTTT

d_gene: NA
abundance: NA
v_gene: TRBV5-1
j_gene: TRBJ2-5
CDR3aa: CASSLSGVGETQYF
CDR3nt: TGCGCCAGCAGCTTGTCAGGGGTAGGAGAGACCCAGTACTTC

d_gene: TRBD2
abundance: few
v_gene: TRBV27
j_gene: TRBJ2-2
CDR3aa: CASRTSGSTGELFF
CDR3nt: TGTGCCAGCCGGACTAGCGGGAGTACCGGGGAGCTGTTTTTT

d_gene: TRBD2
abundance: NA
v_gene: TRBV5-6
j_gene: TRBJ2-7
CDR3aa: CASSQPGLADSYEQYF
CDR3nt: TGTGCCAGCAGCCAGCCGGGACTAGCGGACTCCTACGAGCAGTACTTC

d_gene: NA
abundance: NA
v_gene: TRBV7-1
j_gene: TRBJ2-1
CDR3aa: CASRYRGSQYNEQFF
CDR3nt: TGTGCCAGCAGATACCGGGGTTCTCAATACAATGAGCAGTTCTTC